These 8 T cell receptor beta chains were sequenced from one sample in a study of OX40 agonist ivuxolimab in advanced cancers. Only in-frame clones appear in the TCRdb table, and some are missing; sequencing was by immunoSEQ multiplex PCR. The table has 70,000 to 80,000 clones, about 81% seen once. Sequenced material: CD4+ or CD8+ T cells sorted from blood, taken in a trial of the OX40 agonist ivuxolimab. The receptors stem from an adult with an advanced solid tumor such as melanoma, head and neck, liver or kidney cancer.

This rearrangement joins TRBV29-1 to TRBJ2-1, with D possibly being TRBD1 (6 bases). From germline, CDR1 is SQVTM and CDR2 ANQGSEA. The CDR3 sequence is 14 residues long. The ends were cut back, 4 bases at V and 2 bases at J, with 12 bases in the middle. Here the CDR3 DNA reads TGCAGCGTTGTACGTGGGGGCCCCTACAATGAGCAGTTCTTC. Encoded protein: CSVVRGGPYNEQFF.

The chain employs TRBV19 and TRBJ2-1, with 13 nucleotides matching TRBD2. The CDR3 runs 17 residues. In germline, CDR1 is LNHDA, CDR2 SQIVND (reference sequence). The V segment lost 5 bases and the J segment 0 bases; nucleotides outside the gene matches: 4. CDR3 bases: TGTGCCAGTAGTTCGACTAGCGGGGGGAGCTCCTACAATGAGCAGTTCTTC. Protein product: CASSSTSGGSSYNEQFF.

The chain joins TRBV10-3 to TRBJ2-1, with a tentative D call TRBD2 (6 bases). The CDR3 extends over 17 amino acids. The V gene lost 3 bases and the J gene lost 5 bases, with 20 bases spanning the gap. Germline CDR1 ENHRY, CDR2 SYGVKD. The DNA for the CDR3 is TGTGCCATCAGTGACGGACTATCATCAGACCAGGACAATGAGCAGTTCTTC. Residues: CAISDGLSSDQDNEQFF.

The V gene is TRBV9, the J gene TRBJ1-3, with D maybe TRBD1 (6 bases). The germline gives CDR1 SGDLS, CDR2 YYNGEE. Trimming took 3 bases from V and 4 from J, leaving 14 bases between them. There are 15 residues in the CDR3. The CDR3 loop reads CASSATGYLGNTIYF. As DNA, the CDR3 is TGTGCCAGCAGCGCAACAGGGTACTTGGGAAACACCATATATTTT.

This chain uses TRBV5-4 with TRBJ2-2, with 10 positions matching TRBD2. The CDR3 extends over 17 amino acids. V gave up 0 bases and J gave up 3 bases; unmatched junction bases: 5. From germline, CDR1 is SGHNT and CDR2 YYREEE (reference sequence). The CDR3 reads CASSLVKAGGYTGELFF. CDR3 DNA sequence: TGTGCCAGCAGCTTGGTTAAAGCGGGGGGGTACACCGGGGAGCTGTTTTTT.

The chain links TRBV6-6 to TRBJ2-3; 11 positions match TRBD2. Germline V gene sequence: CDR1 MNHNY, CDR2 SVGAGI (reference sequence). The CDR3 covers 16 residues. After removal of 4 bases from V and 1 base from J, the junction contained 4 bases not matched to a gene. CDR3 sequence: CASSFKLAGGTDTQYF. CDR3 coding DNA: TGTGCCAGCAGTTTCAAACTAGCGGGGGGCACAGATACGCAGTATTTT.

This sequence joins TRBV9 and TRBJ1-5; 7 bases align to TRBD1. V lost 3 bases and J lost 5; bases outside the gene matches: 5. The length of the CDR3 is 14 residues. CDR1 SGDLS and CDR2 YYNGEE come from the germline V gene. CDR3 loop: CASSGRDSYQPQHF. The CDR3 nucleotides read TGTGCCAGCAGCGGCAGGGACAGCTATCAGCCCCAGCATTTT.

The CDR3 DNA reads TGTGCCAGTAGCACGGACAGGGCCTCCTACAATGAGCAGTTCTTC. Protein product: CASSTDRASYNEQFF. The chain links TRBV19 to TRBJ2-1, with 8 bases aligning to TRBD1. This CDR3 is built from 15 residues. The germline gives CDR1 LNHDA, CDR2 SQIVND (reference sequence). V lost 6 bases and J lost 0; bases outside the gene matches: 4.